This paragraph reports one T cell receptor beta chain. Its antigen is not identified. The sample is drawn from a study of T cells in Graves' hyperthyroidism and ophthalmopathy. TCR beta CDR3 region amplification was performed from RNA transcripts. HTBI primers drove first-round RT-PCR of the TCR CDR3. In TCRdb, the multiplex PCR reads were re-called with MiXCR into one record per CDR3 protein. The repertoire holds about 570,000 distinct CDR3 sequences, with 40% to 55% as singletons. The ends were cut back, 5 bases at V and 2 bases at J, with 14 bases in the middle. Germline-derived CDR1 and CDR2 are KGHDR and SFDVKD. The CDR3 extends over 15 amino acids. Diagnoses were made from clinical symptoms, serum measures (thyroxine and TRAb), thyroid ultrasound and orbital computed tomography. Study conclusions and caveats: Ophthalmopathy onset followed model prediction by a median approximately 6.2 months. Ophthalmopathy and stable hyperthyroidism were separated by a 13 V-J model.

The V gene is TRBV24-1, the J gene TRBJ1-2; a weak D match, TRBD1 (6 bases). The sequence came from an adult woman with Graves' disease, either hyperthyroidism or ophthalmopathy (not recorded which). Sequencing input: peripheral blood or thyroid tissue (not recorded which). The CDR3 loop is CATSVGGGSNYGYTF. CDR3 bases: TGTGCCACCAGTGTGGGAGGGGGTAGCAACTATGGCTACACCTTC.